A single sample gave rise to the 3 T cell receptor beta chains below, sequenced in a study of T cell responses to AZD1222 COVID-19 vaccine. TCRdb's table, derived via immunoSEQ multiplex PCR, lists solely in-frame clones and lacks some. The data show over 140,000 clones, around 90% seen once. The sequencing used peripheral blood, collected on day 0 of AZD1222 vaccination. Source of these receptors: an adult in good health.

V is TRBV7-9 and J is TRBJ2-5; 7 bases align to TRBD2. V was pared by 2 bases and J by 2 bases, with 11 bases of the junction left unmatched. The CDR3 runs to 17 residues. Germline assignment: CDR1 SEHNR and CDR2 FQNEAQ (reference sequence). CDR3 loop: CASSLSITAGVQETQYF. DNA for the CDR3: TGTGCCAGCAGCTTATCGATTACGGCGGGGGTTCAAGAGACCCAGTACTTC.

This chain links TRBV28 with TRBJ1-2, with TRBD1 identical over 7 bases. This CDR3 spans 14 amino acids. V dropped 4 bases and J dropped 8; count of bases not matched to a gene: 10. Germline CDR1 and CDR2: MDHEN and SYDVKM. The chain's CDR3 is CASSYRQGRGGYTF. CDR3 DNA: TGTGCCAGCAGTTACCGACAGGGCCGGGGGGGCTACACCTTC.

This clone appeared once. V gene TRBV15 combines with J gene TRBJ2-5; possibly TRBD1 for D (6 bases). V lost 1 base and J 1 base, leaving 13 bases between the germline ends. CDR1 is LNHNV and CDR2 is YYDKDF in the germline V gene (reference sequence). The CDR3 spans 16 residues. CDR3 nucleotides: TGTGCCACCAGCAGAGGTAACCGGGACACCCAAGAGACCCAGTACTTC. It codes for CATSRGNRDTQETQYF.